This entry features one T cell receptor (beta chain) sequence. Germline V gives CDR1 MDHEN, CDR2 SYDVKM. This CDR3 contains 15 residues. Trimming removed 6 bases at V and 6 bases at J, with 19 bases between. In the source study's methods: Amplification with reference gene primers provided the estimates of nucleated cell counts. Assay: immunoSEQ multiplex PCR; the TCRdb copy retains only in-frame clones and omits some. That table gives V, J and clone size, and the DNA gave D and trimming. The sample shows 300,000 to 450,000 clones, roughly 77% of them seen only once. These data originate in a study of blood T cell repertoires in COVID-19. Study-wide context: Specimens from acute and convalescent COVID-19 originated in the United States, Italy and Spain. T cells, B-cell-depleted T cells, or PBMCs supplied cDNA or gDNA.

The chain employs TRBV28 and TRBJ2-3; D possibly corresponds to TRBD1 (7 bases). The receptor's source is a human donor with acute or convalescent COVID-19. The donor label of this sample is uncertain. The sample taken for sequencing was peripheral blood. The CDR3 region is CASSLQEQGRDTQYF. CDR3 in DNA: TGTGCCAGCAGCCTACAAGAACAGGGGAGGGATACGCAGTATTTT. The full variable domain, with the rest looked up from reference TRBV28 and TRBJ2-3, is DVKVTQSSRYLVKRTGEKVFLECVQDMDHENMFWYRQDPGLGLRLIYFSYDVKMKEKGDIPEGYSVSREKKERFSLILESASTNQTSMYLCASSLQEQGRDTQYFGPGTRLTVL.